This is a list of T cell receptor beta chains from one sample in a study of T cells after yellow fever vaccination. From the 5' RACE reads, TCRdb called clonotypes with MiXCR, one entry per CDR3 protein. The sample holds hundreds of thousands of distinct CDR3 sequences, around 12% seen once. Material: PBMCs, obtained on the day of the yellow fever booster vaccination. The receptors were gathered from a man aged 25-40 years who received the YFV17D yellow fever vaccine. CDR3s include the opening cysteine and the closing phenylalanine or tryptophan. Fields, in order: D gene, V gene, J gene, clone size, CDR3 DNA, CDR3 protein. A D gene is named only where the DNA matches it firmly. The size field is filled for only some rows; it gives once, few, many or a size class.

TRBD2	TRBV4-3	TRBJ2-7	few	TGCGCCAGCAGCCAAGATTGGCAGCGGGAATCCTACGAGCAGTACTTC	CASSQDWQRESYEQYF
-	TRBV18	TRBJ2-3	few	TGTGCCAGCTCACCGGTGTCTGCCACAGATACGCAGTATTTT	CASSPVSATDTQYF
-	TRBV6-5	TRBJ1-1	few	TGTGCCAGCAGTTACTCCGGACAGTTTAACACTGAAGCTTTCTTT	CASSYSGQFNTEAFF
TRBD2	TRBV7-8	TRBJ2-7	few	TGTGCCAGCAGCTTAGCGGGACTAGCGGGAGGAATCTACGAGCAGTACTTC	CASSLAGLAGGIYEQYF
TRBD2	TRBV6-2/TRBV6-3	TRBJ2-1	-	TGTGCCAGCAGCCAAGGGACTAGCGGGACCATTCTCTATGAGCAGTTCTTC	CASSQGTSGTILYEQFF
TRBD1	TRBV27	TRBJ1-1	few	TGTGCCAGCAGTTTATACAGGGGCGCTCTCACTGAAGCTTTCTTT	CASSLYRGALTEAFF
-	TRBV24-1	TRBJ2-1	-	TGTGCCACCAGTGACCAGCTCAATGAGCAGTTCTTC	CATSDQLNEQFF
TRBD2	TRBV7-2	TRBJ2-2	-	TGTGCCAGCAGCCGCCGACGGACTAGCGCCCCCGGGGAGCTGTTTTTT	CASSRRRTSAPGELFF
TRBD2	TRBV7-9	TRBJ2-3	many	TGTGCCAGCAGCTTACCGACTAGCGGGAGCGGTGGAGATACGCAGTATTTT	CASSLPTSGSGGDTQYF
-	TRBV5-1	TRBJ1-6	-	TGCGCCAGCAGCGCCTCAGTCGGAAGCTCCTATAATTCACCCCTCCACTTT	CASSASVGSSYNSPLHF
TRBD2	TRBV6-1	TRBJ2-1	-	TGTGCCAGCAGTGCCGCTAGCGGGAGGGTATATGAGCAGTTCTTC	CASSAASGRVYEQFF
TRBD1	TRBV5-1	TRBJ2-5	few	TGCGCCAGCAGCTGGACGGGACAGGGCAGAGAGACCCAGTACTTC	CASSWTGQGRETQYF
-	TRBV9	TRBJ1-5	few	TGTGCCAGCAGCGTGGCAGGAGGTAGCAATCAGCCCCAGCATTTT	CASSVAGGSNQPQHF
TRBD1	TRBV5-1	TRBJ1-3	-	TGCGCCAGCAGCCCGGACAGGATTGGAAACACCATATATTTT	CASSPDRIGNTIYF
-	TRBV18	TRBJ2-5	-	TGTGCCAGCTCACCACGAACAAGGGTGCAAGAGACCCAGTACTTC	CASSPRTRVQETQYF
-	TRBV5-1	TRBJ2-1	-	TGCGCCAGCAGCACCCAGGGAAATGAGCAGTTCTTC	CASSTQGNEQFF
-	TRBV20-1	TRBJ2-5	-	TGCAGTGGCGCAGGAAACCCCGGGGAGACCCAGTACTTC	CSGAGNPGETQYF
TRBD2	TRBV11-2	TRBJ2-3	-	TGTGCCAGCAGCTTGGGCCCGGGACTAGCGGGCACAGATACGCAGTATTTT	CASSLGPGLAGTDTQYF
TRBD2	TRBV7-8	TRBJ2-1	few	TGTGCCAGCAGCTTAGCTTGGACTAGCAGTCACAATGAGCAGTTCTTC	CASSLAWTSSHNEQFF
TRBD2	TRBV20-1	TRBJ2-3	few	TGCAGTGCAACCTCGGGACTAGCGGTATCAGGAGATACGCAGTATTTT	CSATSGLAVSGDTQYF
-	TRBV7-2	TRBJ2-1	-	TGTGCCAGCAGCTTGAGGCGGGACAGCCTAAATGAGCAGTTCTTC	CASSLRRDSLNEQFF
TRBD2	TRBV28	TRBJ2-7	-	TGTGCCAGCACCCGGGGGGCTAGCGGGAGTAGCTCGGGAGAGCAGTACTTC	CASTRGASGSSSGEQYF
-	TRBV12-3/TRBV12-4	TRBJ1-1	few	TGTGCCAGCAGTCCCACCGTTTCGTTGAACACTGAAGCTTTCTTT	CASSPTVSLNTEAFF
-	TRBV7-6	TRBJ1-1	-	TGTGCCAGCAGCTTAGGCGGGTCACCTATGAACACTGAAGCTTTCTTT	CASSLGGSPMNTEAFF
-	TRBV19	TRBJ1-2	-	TGTGCCAGTAGGCCGGGGCCGGAAAATGGCTACACCTTC	CASRPGPENGYTF
TRBD2	TRBV10-3	TRBJ2-7	few	TGTGCCATCAGTGAGCCGCTAGCGGGGCCGTCCTACGAGCAGTACTTC	CAISEPLAGPSYEQYF
-	TRBV5-1	TRBJ1-4	-	TGCGCCAGCAGCTTGGCGGGGAATAATGAAAAACTGTTTTTT	CASSLAGNNEKLFF
TRBD1	TRBV18	TRBJ1-1	few	TGTGCCAGCTCACCACCCCTTGACAGGGCTAACACTGAAGCTTTCTTT	CASSPPLDRANTEAFF